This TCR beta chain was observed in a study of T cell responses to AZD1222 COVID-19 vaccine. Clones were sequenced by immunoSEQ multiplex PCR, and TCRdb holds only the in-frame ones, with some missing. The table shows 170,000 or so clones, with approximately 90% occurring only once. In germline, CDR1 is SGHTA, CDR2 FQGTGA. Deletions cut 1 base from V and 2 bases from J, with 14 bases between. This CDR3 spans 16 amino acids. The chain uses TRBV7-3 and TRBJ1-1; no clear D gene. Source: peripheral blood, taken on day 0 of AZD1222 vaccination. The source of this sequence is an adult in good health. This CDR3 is CASSLMPVGPNTEAFF. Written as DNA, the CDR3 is TGTGCCAGCAGCTTAATGCCCGTTGGGCCTAACACTGAAGCTTTCTTT. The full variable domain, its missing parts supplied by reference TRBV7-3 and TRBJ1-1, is GAGVSQTPSNKVTEKGKYVELRCDPISGHTALYWYRQSLGQGPEFLIYFQGTGAADDSGLPNDRFFAVRPEGSVSTLKIQRTERGDSAVYLCASSLMPVGPNTEAFFGQGTRLTVV.